The rows below give T cell receptor beta chains drawn from one sample of a study of cytomegalovirus exposure and HLA in healthy donors. Measured with immunoSEQ multiplex PCR; TCRdb has only the in-frame clones, and not every one. The clone table shows tens of thousands of clones, with the ten largest holding roughly an eighth. Material: PBMCs. Source of these receptors: a young man in good health and CMV-seropositive. Each CDR3 is given with its conserved first and last residue. The order of the fields is D gene, V gene, clone size, J gene, CDR3 DNA, CDR3 protein. The D gene is left open where the match is weak. Rows may omit the clone size; those that give it use once, few, many or a size class.

.	TRBV5-3	.	TRBJ2-1	TGTGCCAGCAGCTTTGAGTGGGAGGAAAATGAGCAGTTCTTC	CASSFEWEENEQFF
TRBD1	TRBV18	.	TRBJ1-2	TGTGCCAGCTCACCACCGGGACAGGGAGGCTACACCTTC	CASSPPGQGGYTF
TRBD1	TRBV7-2	.	TRBJ1-2	TGTGCCAGCAGCTTAGGAGGGACAGGGGACTATGGCTACACCTTC	CASSLGGTGDYGYTF
.	TRBV4-1	.	TRBJ2-1	TGCGCCAGCAGCCAATTCTACTACAATGAGCAGTTCTTC	CASSQFYYNEQFF
TRBD1	TRBV28	.	TRBJ2-1	TGTGCCAGCAGTCCCGGGACAGGGGAGGTCAATGAGCAGTTCTTC	CASSPGTGEVNEQFF
TRBD2	TRBV5-5	.	TRBJ2-1	TGTGCCAGCAACTCAGGGACTAGCAGCTACAATGAGCAGTTCTTC	CASNSGTSSYNEQFF
.	TRBV11-3	.	TRBJ1-3	TGTGCCAGCAGCTGGAGGGCAGCGGGCGGAAACACCATATATTTT	CASSWRAAGGNTIYF
TRBD1	TRBV7-9	.	TRBJ2-7	TGTGCCAGCAGCTTAACAGGGGTCGAGCAGTACTTC	CASSLTGVEQYF
.	TRBV5-1	.	TRBJ1-4	TGCGCCAGCAGCTTTGAACAGGGATTAGATGAAAAACTGTTTTTT	CASSFEQGLDEKLFF
TRBD1	TRBV19	.	TRBJ1-5	TGTGCCAGTAGCGCCGTCAGGGGGCGAGGTCAGCCCCAGCATTTT	CASSAVRGRGQPQHF
.	TRBV11-3	.	TRBJ2-5	TGTGCCAGCAGCTTACTTGGCAGTGAGACCCAGTACTTC	CASSLLGSETQYF
TRBD1	TRBV10-3	.	TRBJ2-1	TGTGCCATCAGTGAGGCCGGGACAGGGGGCAAGGGTGAGCAGTTCTTC	CAISEAGTGGKGEQFF
TRBD1	TRBV12-5	.	TRBJ1-1	TGTGCTAGTGGTTTGGTACAGACAGGGGCGATTAATGAAGCTTTCTTT	CASGLVQTGAINEAFF
.	TRBV7-7	.	TRBJ2-5	TGTGCTAGCAGCCCCTCCGCCGGCGGGATTGCGGAGACCCAGTACTTC	CASSPSAGGIAETQYF
.	TRBV9	.	TRBJ1-4	TGTGCCAGCAGCGTAGACAGCTATAATGAAAAACTGTTTTTT	CASSVDSYNEKLFF
TRBD2	TRBV14	.	TRBJ2-7	TGTGCCAGCAGCCCTGGGACTAGCGGGAGTTATCAGTACTTC	CASSPGTSGSYQYF
.	TRBV19	.	TRBJ1-1	TGTGCCACAAAGGTGGGGCCGAACACTGAAGCTTTCTTT	CATKVGPNTEAFF
.	TRBV7-7	.	TRBJ2-2	TGTGCTAGCAGCGAAGGAGGGCCGGGCGGGGAGCTGTTTTTT	CASSEGGPGGELFF
TRBD2	TRBV7-9	.	TRBJ2-1	TGTGCCAGCAGCTTAAGCGCTAGCGGGGCCGTCAATGAGCAGTTCTTC	CASSLSASGAVNEQFF
TRBD2	TRBV5-1	.	TRBJ2-1	TGCGCCAGCAGCGGGGGACTAGCGGGAGGGCCATACAATGAGCAGTTCTTC	CASSGGLAGGPYNEQFF
.	TRBV25-1	.	TRBJ2-3	TGTGCCAGCAGTGAATGGGTAGGAGGGATCGGCACAGATACGCAGTATTTT	CASSEWVGGIGTDTQYF
TRBD2	TRBV5-6	.	TRBJ2-3	TGTGCCAGCACCAGAACTAGCGTAGCGGATACGCAGTATTTT	CASTRTSVADTQYF
.	TRBV6-5	.	TRBJ1-1	TGTGCCAGCAGTTCTGGACAGCGAGCTTTCTTT	CASSSGQRAFF
.	TRBV25-1	.	TRBJ1-5	TGTGCCAGCGGAGACCCTGTGGCCCAGCATTTT	CASGDPVAQHF
.	TRBV28	.	TRBJ2-7	TGTGCCAGCAGTTTAACAGGCTACGAGCAGTACTTC	CASSLTGYEQYF
TRBD1	TRBV2	.	TRBJ1-1	TGTGCCAGCAGTGAAGCGCCTACAGGGGGCACTGAAGCTTTCTTT	CASSEAPTGGTEAFF
TRBD2	TRBV2	.	TRBJ2-7	TGTGCCAGCAGTGAAGCGGCGGGGGGTTACGAGCAGTACTTC	CASSEAAGGYEQYF
.	TRBV7-8	.	TRBJ2-1	TGTGCCAGCAGTTACCTAGTGGTACTCTCCTACAATGAGCAGTTCTTC	CASSYLVVLSYNEQFF
TRBD2	TRBV11-2	.	TRBJ2-2	TGTGCCAGCAGCTTTAAACTAGCGGGAGCGTCCGGGGAGCTGTTTTTT	CASSFKLAGASGELFF
TRBD2	TRBV15	.	TRBJ2-3	TGTGCCACCAGCAGAGCATGGACTAGCAGTCCAGATACGCAGTATTTT	CATSRAWTSSPDTQYF
.	TRBV13	.	TRBJ1-5	TGTGCCAGCAGCTTAGGCGGTGGTTACGGCAATCAGCCCCAGCATTTT	CASSLGGGYGNQPQHF
.	TRBV6-5	.	TRBJ1-2	TGTGCCAGCAGTTACTCAGGCAGGGCTAACTATGGCTACACCTTC	CASSYSGRANYGYTF
TRBD2	TRBV5-1	.	TRBJ2-7	TGCGCCAGCACCAAATCAGGGACTAGCGGGAGGGCCTCCGCCTACGAGCAGTACTTC	CASTKSGTSGRASAYEQYF
TRBD2	TRBV7-9	.	TRBJ2-1	TGTGCCAGCAGCTTAAGAACTAGCGGGACGACCTACAATGAGCAGTTCTTC	CASSLRTSGTTYNEQFF
TRBD1	TRBV7-2	.	TRBJ2-6	TGTGCCAGCAGCTTATCGACAGGGGCAACTGGGGCCAACGTCCTGACTTTC	CASSLSTGATGANVLTF
TRBD1	TRBV6-1	.	TRBJ2-7	TGTGCCAGCAGTGAATTGTCAGGGACAGGTTCGGCCCTCTACGAGCAGTACTTC	CASSELSGTGSALYEQYF
.	TRBV6-5	.	TRBJ1-4	TGTGCCAGCAGCCGTTTCCCCGTTAGTGAAAAACTGTTTTTT	CASSRFPVSEKLFF
.	TRBV7-9	.	TRBJ2-7	TGTGCCAGCAGCGAGCGGACTTCCTACGAGCAGTACTTC	CASSERTSYEQYF
TRBD1	TRBV7-3	.	TRBJ2-7	TGTGCCAGCAGCTTAACGGGGACAGGGGACTACGAGCAGTACTTC	CASSLTGTGDYEQYF
TRBD1	TRBV4-1	.	TRBJ1-1	TGCGCCAGCAGCCAGGGACAGGGGGCCGTCCCTGAAGCTTTCTTT	CASSQGQGAVPEAFF
.	TRBV7-3	.	TRBJ2-1	TGTGCCAGCAGCCCAGGGATTAGCTCCTACAATGAGCAGTTCTTC	CASSPGISSYNEQFF
.	TRBV29-1	.	TRBJ1-1	TGCAGCGTCGGATGGGGCGCAGAAGCTTTCTTT	CSVGWGAEAFF
.	TRBV6-6	.	TRBJ1-1	TGTGCCAGCAGTTACTCGAGCATTGACACTGAAGCTTTCTTT	CASSYSSIDTEAFF
.	TRBV28	.	TRBJ1-3	TGTGCCAGCAGTTCAGGGGCTATAAGCTCTGGAAACACCATATATTTT	CASSSGAISSGNTIYF
.	TRBV7-6	.	TRBJ2-7	TGTGCCAGCAGCTTAGCCCAGGAATATGAGCAGTACTTC	CASSLAQEYEQYF
.	TRBV14	.	TRBJ2-7	TGTGCCAGCAGCCGACATCGGGGTTGGGAGCAGTACTTC	CASSRHRGWEQYF
TRBD1	TRBV29-1	.	TRBJ1-1	TGCAGCGTAAGACAGGGGGCCGGTGAAGCTTTCTTT	CSVRQGAGEAFF
.	TRBV2	.	TRBJ2-7	TGTGCCAGCAGGAAGTTAGGCAGTCGGGTTTACGAGCAGTACTTC	CASRKLGSRVYEQYF
TRBD2	TRBV10-3	.	TRBJ2-5	TGTGCCATCAGTTCTAGCGGGAGGGCCGTTGGGGAGACCCAGTACTTC	CAISSSGRAVGETQYF
TRBD2	TRBV6-4	medium-sized	TRBJ2-2	TGTGCCAGCAGTGACTCTAGCGGGAGGGCCACCGGGGAGCTGTTTTTT	CASSDSSGRATGELFF
TRBD2	TRBV28	.	TRBJ2-7	TGTGCCAGCACCTCCGGGACTAGCGGCTCCTACGAGCAGTACTTC	CASTSGTSGSYEQYF
TRBD1	TRBV18	.	TRBJ1-1	TGTGCCAGCTCACCCTGGGACAGGGGGAACACTGAAGCTTTCTTT	CASSPWDRGNTEAFF
TRBD1	TRBV11-2	.	TRBJ2-5	TGTGCCAGCAGCTCGTCGACAGGGGGGGAGACCCAGTACTTC	CASSSSTGGETQYF
.	TRBV7-3	.	TRBJ1-1	TGTGCCAGCAGCACCGACAGGAACACTGAAGCTTTCTTT	CASSTDRNTEAFF
.	TRBV5-4	.	TRBJ2-5	TGTGCCAGCAGCACGGGAACGCAAGAGACCCAGTACTTC	CASSTGTQETQYF